The clone carrying this T cell receptor (beta chain) has just a few counts. The data are from a study of STAT5B mutations in CD4+ large granular lymphocyte leukemia. The CDR3 extends over 13 amino acids. Germline assignment: CDR1 SGHVS and CDR2 FNYEAQ. The V end was cut by 3 bases, the J end by 3 bases, with 8 bases between. Produced via immunoSEQ multiplex PCR; TCRdb's table is partial and in-frame only. This sample has about 34,000 clones; 70% to 90% occur once, and the top ten carry approximately 0.97%. Healthy controls were blood donor buffy coats. The chain joins TRBV7-6 to TRBJ1-1; D gene unclear. Sample: CD4+ T cells from blood buffy coats. The receptor was derived from a human donor in good health. In nucleotides, the CDR3 is TGTGCCAGCAGCTTTGGGTTATACACTGAAGCTTTCTTT. Translated, it gives CASSFGLYTEAFF.